This TCR beta chain was retrieved from a study of vaccination and CD4 T cells after COVID-19. The overall study: Recovered patients in the cohort numbered six men and four women, two of them Hispanic. The post-COVID samples were taken a median roughly 100 days after diagnosis, anywhere from 35 to 161.

Oncomine TCR Beta short-read sequencing was applied to DNA from cultured CD4+ T cells. TCRdb ran MiXCR on the PCR reads and lists one entry per CDR3 protein. There are 15,000 to 20,000 distinct CDR3 sequences in the sample; approximately 44% occur only once, and about 17% lies in the top ten. As to time point: late sampling 161 to 241 days after vaccination in a few convalescent patients. Treatment noted: roughly nine-day PBMC culture with coronavirus spike peptide pools or control peptides (ViraFEST assay). PCR positivity dates ran from March to December 2020, preceding US Alpha, Beta and Delta variants. In the case of this clonotype: Its antigen is not known.

Trimming at V came to 6 bases and at J to 6 bases, leaving 3 bases not matched to a gene. The CDR3 is made up of 13 amino acids. Germline V lookup: CDR1 LNHDA, CDR2 SQIVND (reference sequence). The chain employs TRBV19 and TRBJ1-5, with 9 bases aligning to TRBD1. This sequence originates from a human donor who had recovered from COVID-19. This material consisted of CD4+ T cells from blood, cultured in vitro, taken about 7 months after SARS-CoV-2 vaccination. DNA for the CDR3: TGTGCCAGTAGGCTGACAGGGGGTCAGCCCCAGCATTTT. It codes for CASRLTGGQPQHF. The whole variable domain, remainder taken from reference TRBV19 and TRBJ1-5, is DGGITQSPKYLFRKEGQNVTLSCEQNLNHDAMYWYRQDPGQGLRLIYYSQIVNDFQKGDIAEGYSVSREKKESFPLTVTSAQKNPTAFYLCASRLTGGQPQHFGDGTRLSIL.